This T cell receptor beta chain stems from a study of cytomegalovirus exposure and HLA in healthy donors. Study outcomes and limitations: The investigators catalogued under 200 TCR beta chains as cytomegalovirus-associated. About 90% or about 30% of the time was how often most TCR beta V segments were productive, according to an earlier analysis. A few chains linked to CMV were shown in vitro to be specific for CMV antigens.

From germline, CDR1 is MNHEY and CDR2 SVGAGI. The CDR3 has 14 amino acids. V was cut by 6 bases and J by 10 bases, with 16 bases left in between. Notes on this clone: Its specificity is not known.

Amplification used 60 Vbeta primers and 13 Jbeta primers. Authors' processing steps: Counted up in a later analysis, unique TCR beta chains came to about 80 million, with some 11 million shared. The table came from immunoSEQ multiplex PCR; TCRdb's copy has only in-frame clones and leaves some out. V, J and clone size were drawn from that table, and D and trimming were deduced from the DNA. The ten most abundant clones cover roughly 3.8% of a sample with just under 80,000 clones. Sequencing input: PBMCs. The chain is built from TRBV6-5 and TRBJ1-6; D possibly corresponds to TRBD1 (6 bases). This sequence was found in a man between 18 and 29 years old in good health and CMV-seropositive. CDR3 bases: TGTGCCAGCAGCTCCCTACAGGGCGGGTCACCCCTCCACTTT. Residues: CASSSLQGGSPLHF.